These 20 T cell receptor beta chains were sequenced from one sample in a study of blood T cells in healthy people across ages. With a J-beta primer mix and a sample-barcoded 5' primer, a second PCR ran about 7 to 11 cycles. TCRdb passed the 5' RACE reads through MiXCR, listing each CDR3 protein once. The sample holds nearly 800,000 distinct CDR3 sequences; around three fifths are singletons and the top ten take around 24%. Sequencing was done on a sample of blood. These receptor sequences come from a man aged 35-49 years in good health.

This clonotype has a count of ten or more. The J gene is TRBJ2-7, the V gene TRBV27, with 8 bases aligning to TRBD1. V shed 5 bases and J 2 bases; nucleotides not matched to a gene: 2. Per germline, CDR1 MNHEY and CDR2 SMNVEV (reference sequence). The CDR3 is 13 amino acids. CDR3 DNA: TGTGCCAGCAGTAGGACAGGGCCCTACGAGCAGTACTTC. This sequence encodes CASSRTGPYEQYF.

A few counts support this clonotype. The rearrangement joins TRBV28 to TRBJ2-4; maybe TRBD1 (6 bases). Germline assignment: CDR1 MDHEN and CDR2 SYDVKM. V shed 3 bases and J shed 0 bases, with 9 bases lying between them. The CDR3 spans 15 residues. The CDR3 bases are TGTGCCAGCAGTTTTGGGGACACAGCCAAAAACATTCAGTACTTC. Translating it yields CASSFGDTAKNIQYF.

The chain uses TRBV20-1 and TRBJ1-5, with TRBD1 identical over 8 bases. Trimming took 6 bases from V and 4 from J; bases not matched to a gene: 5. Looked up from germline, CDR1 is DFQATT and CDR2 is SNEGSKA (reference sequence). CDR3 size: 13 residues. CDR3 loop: CSAQTGVNQPQHF. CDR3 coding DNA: TGCAGTGCCCAGACAGGGGTGAATCAGCCCCAGCATTTT.

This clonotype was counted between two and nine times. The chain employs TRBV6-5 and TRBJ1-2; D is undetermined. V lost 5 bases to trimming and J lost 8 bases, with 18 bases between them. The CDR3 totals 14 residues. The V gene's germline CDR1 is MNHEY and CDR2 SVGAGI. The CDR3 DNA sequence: TGTGCCAGCAGTCACTATAGGGAGTTTGAAGGCTACACCTTC. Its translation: CASSHYREFEGYTF.

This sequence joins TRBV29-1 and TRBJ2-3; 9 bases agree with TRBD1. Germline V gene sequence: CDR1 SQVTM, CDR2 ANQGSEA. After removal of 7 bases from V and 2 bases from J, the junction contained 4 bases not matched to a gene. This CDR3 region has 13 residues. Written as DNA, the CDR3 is TGCAGCGCTACACAGGGGGCCACAGATACGCAGTATTTT. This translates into CSATQGATDTQYF.

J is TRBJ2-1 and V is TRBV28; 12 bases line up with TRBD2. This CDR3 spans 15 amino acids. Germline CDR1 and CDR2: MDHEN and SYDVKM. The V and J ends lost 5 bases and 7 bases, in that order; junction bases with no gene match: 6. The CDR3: CASSLLAGGINEQFF. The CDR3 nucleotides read TGTGCCAGCAGTCTACTAGCGGGGGGTATAAATGAGCAGTTCTTC.

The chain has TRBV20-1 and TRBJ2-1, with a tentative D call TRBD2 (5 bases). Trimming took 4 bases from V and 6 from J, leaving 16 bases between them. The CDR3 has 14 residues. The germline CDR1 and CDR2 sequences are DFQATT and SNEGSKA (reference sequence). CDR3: CSAILTTTANEQFF. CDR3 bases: TGCAGTGCTATTCTGACTACTACCGCCAATGAGCAGTTCTTC.

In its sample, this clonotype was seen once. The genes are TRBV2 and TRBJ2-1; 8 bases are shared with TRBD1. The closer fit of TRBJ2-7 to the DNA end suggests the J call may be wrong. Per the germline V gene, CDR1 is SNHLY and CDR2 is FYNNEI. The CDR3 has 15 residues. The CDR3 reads CASSDTGQDRVEQYF. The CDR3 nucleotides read TGTGCCAGCAGTGACACGGGACAGGATCGCGTCGAGCAGTACTTC.

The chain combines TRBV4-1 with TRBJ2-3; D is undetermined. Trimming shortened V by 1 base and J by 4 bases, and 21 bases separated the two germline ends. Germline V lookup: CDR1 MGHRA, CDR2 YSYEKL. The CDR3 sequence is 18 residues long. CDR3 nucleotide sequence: TGCGCCAGCAGCCAAGTGGCCCAGACCCAGACCGGCGCAGATACGCAGTATTTT. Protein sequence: CASSQVAQTQTGADTQYF.

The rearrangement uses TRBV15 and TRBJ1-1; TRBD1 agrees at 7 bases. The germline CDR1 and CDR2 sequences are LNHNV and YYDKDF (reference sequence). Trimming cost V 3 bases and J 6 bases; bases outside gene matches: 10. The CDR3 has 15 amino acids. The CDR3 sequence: CATSRGYTGEAEAFF. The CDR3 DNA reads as TGTGCCACCAGCAGGGGATATACAGGGGAAGCTGAAGCTTTCTTT.

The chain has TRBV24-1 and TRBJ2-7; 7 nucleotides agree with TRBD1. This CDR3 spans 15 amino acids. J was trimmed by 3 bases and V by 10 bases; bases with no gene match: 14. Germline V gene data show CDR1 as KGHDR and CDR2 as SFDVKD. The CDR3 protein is CATKRQGPWNYEQYF. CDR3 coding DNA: TGTGCCACGAAAAGACAGGGACCGTGGAACTACGAGCAGTACTTC.

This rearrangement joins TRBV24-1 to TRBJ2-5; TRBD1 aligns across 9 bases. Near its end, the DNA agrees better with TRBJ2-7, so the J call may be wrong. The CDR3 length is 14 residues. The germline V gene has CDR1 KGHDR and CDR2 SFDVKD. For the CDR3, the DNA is TGTGCCACCAGTGACCGGGACAGGGCCCACGAGCAGTACTTC. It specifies CATSDRDRAHEQYF.

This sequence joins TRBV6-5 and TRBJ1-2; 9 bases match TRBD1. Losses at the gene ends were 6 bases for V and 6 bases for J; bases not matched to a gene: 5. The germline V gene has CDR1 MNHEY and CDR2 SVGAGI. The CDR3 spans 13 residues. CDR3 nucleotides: TGTGCCAGCAGCTCAACAGGGGGCAATGGCTACACCTTC. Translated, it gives CASSSTGGNGYTF.

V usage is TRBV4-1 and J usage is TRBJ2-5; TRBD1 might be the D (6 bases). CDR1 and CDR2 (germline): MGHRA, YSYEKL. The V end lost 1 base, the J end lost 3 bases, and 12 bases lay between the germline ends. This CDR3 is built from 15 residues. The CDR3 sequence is CASSQVGGVEETQYF. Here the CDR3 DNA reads TGCGCCAGCAGCCAAGTTGGGGGCGTGGAAGAGACCCAGTACTTC.

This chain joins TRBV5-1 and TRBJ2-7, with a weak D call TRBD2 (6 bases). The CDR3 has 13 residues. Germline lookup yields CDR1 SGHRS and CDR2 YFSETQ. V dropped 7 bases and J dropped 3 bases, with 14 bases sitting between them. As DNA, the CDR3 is TGCGCCAGCCGGGACGGGAGAGGCTACGAGCAGTACTTC. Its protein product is CASRDGRGYEQYF.

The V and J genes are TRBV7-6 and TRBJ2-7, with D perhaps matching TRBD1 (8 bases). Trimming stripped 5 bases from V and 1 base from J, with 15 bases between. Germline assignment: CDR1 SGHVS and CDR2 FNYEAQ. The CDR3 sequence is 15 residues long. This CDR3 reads CASSILQGGSYEQYF. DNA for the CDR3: TGTGCCAGCAGCATCTTACAGGGGGGGTCCTACGAGCAGTACTTC.

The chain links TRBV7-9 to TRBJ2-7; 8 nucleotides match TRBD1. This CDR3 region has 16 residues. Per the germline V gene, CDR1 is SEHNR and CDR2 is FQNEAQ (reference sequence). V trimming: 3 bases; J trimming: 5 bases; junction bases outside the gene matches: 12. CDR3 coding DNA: TGTGCCAGCAGCTTTCCCCGGCGGACAGGGAAAAACGAGCAGTACTTC. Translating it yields CASSFPRRTGKNEQYF.

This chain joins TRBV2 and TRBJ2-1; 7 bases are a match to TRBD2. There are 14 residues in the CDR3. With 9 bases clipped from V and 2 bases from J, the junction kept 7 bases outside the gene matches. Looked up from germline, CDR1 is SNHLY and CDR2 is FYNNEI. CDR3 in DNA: TGTGCCAGAACAGGCGGGGGTCCCTACAATGAGCAGTTCTTC. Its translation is CARTGGGPYNEQFF.

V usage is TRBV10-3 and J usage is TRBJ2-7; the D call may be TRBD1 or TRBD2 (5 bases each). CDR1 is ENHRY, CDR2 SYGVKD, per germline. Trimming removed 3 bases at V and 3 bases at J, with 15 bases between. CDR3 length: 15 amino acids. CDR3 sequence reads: CAISEIGRDGYEQYF. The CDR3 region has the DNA TGTGCCATCAGTGAAATTGGCCGGGACGGCTACGAGCAGTACTTC.

The DNA of the CDR3 is TGTGCCAGCAGCTTAGTTGGACAGGGGGCGAATGAAAAACTGTTTTTT. The encoded protein is CASSLVGQGANEKLFF. The chain recombines TRBV7-8 with TRBJ1-4; 11 bases fit TRBD1. The CDR3 consists of 16 residues. Per the germline V gene, CDR1 is SGHVS and CDR2 is FQNEAQ. The trim removed 1 base at V and 5 bases at J, leaving 3 bases unmatched.